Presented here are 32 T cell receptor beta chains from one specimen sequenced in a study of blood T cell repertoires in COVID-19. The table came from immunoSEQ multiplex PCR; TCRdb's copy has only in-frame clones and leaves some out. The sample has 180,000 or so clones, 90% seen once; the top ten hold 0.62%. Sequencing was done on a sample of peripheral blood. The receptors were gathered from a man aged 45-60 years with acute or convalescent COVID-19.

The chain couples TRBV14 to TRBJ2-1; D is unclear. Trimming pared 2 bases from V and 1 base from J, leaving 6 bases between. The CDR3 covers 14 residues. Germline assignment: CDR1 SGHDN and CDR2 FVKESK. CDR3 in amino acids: CASSQSSSYNEQFF. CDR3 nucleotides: TGTGCCAGCAGCCAATCGAGTTCCTACAATGAGCAGTTCTTC.

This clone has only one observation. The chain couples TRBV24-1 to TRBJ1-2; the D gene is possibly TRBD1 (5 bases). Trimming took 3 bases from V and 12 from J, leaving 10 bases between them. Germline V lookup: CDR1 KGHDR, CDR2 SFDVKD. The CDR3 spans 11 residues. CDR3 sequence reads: CATSDGMTDTF. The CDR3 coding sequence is TGTGCCACCAGTGATGGCATGACAGACACCTTC.

CDR3 region: CATSRDYPRTPPPPLLTDTQYF. For the CDR3, the DNA is TGTGCCACCAGCAGAGACTACCCACGCACCCCCCCGCCCCCGTTACTCACAGATACGCAGTATTTT. The chain links TRBV15 to TRBJ2-3, with D unresolved. V was pared by 0 bases and J by 2 bases, with 30 bases between. This CDR3 has 22 amino acids. The germline V gene has CDR1 LNHNV and CDR2 YYDKDF (reference sequence).

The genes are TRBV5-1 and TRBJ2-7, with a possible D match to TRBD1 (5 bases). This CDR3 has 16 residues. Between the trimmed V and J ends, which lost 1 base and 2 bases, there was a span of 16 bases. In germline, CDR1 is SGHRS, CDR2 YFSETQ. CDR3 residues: CASSLSGAPVAYEQYF. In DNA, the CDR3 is TGCGCCAGCAGCTTGTCTGGGGCGCCGGTCGCCTACGAGCAGTACTTC.

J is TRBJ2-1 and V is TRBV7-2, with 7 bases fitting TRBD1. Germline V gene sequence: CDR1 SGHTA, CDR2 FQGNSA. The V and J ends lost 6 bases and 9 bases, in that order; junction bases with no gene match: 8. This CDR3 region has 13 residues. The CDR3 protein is CASSFKSGGEQFF. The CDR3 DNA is TGTGCCAGCAGTTTTAAGTCAGGGGGTGAGCAGTTCTTC.

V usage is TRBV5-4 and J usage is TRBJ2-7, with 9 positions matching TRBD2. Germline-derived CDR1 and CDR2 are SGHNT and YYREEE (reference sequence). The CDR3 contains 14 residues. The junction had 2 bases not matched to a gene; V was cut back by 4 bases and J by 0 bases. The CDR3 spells CASSLAGLSYEQYF. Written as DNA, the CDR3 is TGTGCCAGCAGCCTAGCGGGACTCTCCTACGAGCAGTACTTC.

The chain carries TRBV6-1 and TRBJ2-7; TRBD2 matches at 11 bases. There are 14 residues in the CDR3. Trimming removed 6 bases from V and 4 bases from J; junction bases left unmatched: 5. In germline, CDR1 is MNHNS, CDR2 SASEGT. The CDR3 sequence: CASRGLAETYEQYF. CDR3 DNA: TGTGCCAGCAGGGGACTAGCGGAAACATACGAGCAGTACTTC.

CDR3: CASSLGTVNYGYTF. DNA for the CDR3: TGTGCCAGCAGCTTGGGGACAGTTAACTATGGCTACACCTTC. V is TRBV7-2 and J is TRBJ1-2; 7 bases are shared with TRBD1. Trimming took 3 bases from V and 1 from J; bases not matched to a gene: 2. This CDR3 contains 14 residues. Germline values: CDR1 SGHTA, CDR2 FQGNSA.

This CDR3 is CASSIVGGSHYGYTF. The CDR3 DNA sequence: TGTGCCAGTAGTATAGTGGGAGGTTCTCACTATGGCTACACCTTC. V gene TRBV19 combines with J gene TRBJ1-2, with D uncertain. The ends were cut back, 1 base at V and 3 bases at J, with 12 bases in the middle. From germline, CDR1 is LNHDA and CDR2 SQIVND (reference sequence). The CDR3 runs 15 residues. Full variable domain (missing parts from reference TRBV19 and TRBJ1-2): DGGITQSPKYLFRKEGQNVTLSCEQNLNHDAMYWYRQDPGQGLRLIYYSQIVNDFQKGDIAEGYSVSREKKESFPLTVTSAQKNPTAFYLCASSIVGGSHYGYTFGSGTRLTVV.

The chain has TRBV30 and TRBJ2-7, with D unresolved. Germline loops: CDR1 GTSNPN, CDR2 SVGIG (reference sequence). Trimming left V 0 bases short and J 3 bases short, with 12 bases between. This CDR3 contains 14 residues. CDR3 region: CAWSVAQVLYEQYF. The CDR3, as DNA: TGTGCCTGGAGTGTAGCTCAGGTCCTCTACGAGCAGTACTTC. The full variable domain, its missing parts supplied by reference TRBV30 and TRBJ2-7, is SQTIHQWPATLVQPVGSPLSLECTVEGTSNPNLYWYRQAAGRGLQLLFYSVGIGQISSEVPQNLSASRPQDRQFILSSKKLLLSDSGFYLCAWSVAQVLYEQYFGPGTRLTVT.

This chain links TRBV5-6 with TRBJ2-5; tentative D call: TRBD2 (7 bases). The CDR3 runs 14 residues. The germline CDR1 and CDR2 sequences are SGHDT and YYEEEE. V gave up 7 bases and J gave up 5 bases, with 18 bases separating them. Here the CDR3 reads CASCPGGRGETQYF. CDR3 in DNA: TGTGCCAGCTGTCCCGGGGGGCGCGGTGAGACCCAGTACTTC.

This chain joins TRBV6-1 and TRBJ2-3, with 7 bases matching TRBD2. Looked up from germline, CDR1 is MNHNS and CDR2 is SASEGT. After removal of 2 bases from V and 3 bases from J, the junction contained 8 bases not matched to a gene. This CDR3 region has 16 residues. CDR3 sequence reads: CASSEMWGGGTDTQYF. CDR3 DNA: TGTGCCAGCAGTGAAATGTGGGGCGGGGGAACAGATACGCAGTATTTT.

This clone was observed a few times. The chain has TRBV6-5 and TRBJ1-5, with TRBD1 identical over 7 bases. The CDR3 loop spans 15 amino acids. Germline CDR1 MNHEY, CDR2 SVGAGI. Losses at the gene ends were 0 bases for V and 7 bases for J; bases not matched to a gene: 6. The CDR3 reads CASSYSGGPRQPQHF. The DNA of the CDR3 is TGTGCCAGCAGTTACTCAGGGGGCCCCAGGCAGCCCCAGCATTTT.

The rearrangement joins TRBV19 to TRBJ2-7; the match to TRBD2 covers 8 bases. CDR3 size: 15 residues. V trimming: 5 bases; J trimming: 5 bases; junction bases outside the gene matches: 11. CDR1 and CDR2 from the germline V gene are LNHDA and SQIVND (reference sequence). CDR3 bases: TGTGCCAGTAGTGTACGGCGGGGGGTGGAGGACGAGCAGTACTTC. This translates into CASSVRRGVEDEQYF.

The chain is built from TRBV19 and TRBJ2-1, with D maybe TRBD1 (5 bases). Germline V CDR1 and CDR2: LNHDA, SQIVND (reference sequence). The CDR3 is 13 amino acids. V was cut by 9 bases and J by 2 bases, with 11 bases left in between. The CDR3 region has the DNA TGTGCCAGCAGGGTATCGCCCTACAATGAGCAGTTCTTC. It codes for CASRVSPYNEQFF.

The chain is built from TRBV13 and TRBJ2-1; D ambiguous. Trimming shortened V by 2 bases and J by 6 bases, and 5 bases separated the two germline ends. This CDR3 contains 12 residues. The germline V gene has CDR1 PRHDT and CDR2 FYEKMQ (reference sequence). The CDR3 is CASSLSPNEQFF. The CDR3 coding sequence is TGTGCCAGCAGCTTAAGCCCCAATGAGCAGTTCTTC.

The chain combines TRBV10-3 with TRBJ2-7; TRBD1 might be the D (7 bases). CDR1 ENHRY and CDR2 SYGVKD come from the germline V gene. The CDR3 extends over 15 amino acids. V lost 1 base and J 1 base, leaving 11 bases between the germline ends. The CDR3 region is CAISELTGRSYEQYF. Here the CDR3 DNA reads TGTGCCATCAGTGAGTTGACAGGGAGGTCCTACGAGCAGTACTTC.

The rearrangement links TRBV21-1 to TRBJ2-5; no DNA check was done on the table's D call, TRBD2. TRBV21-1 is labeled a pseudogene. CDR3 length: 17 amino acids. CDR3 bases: TGTGCCAGCAGCAAAGTTAATGGGACTAGCGAGCAAGAGACCCAGTACTTC. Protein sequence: CASSKVNGTSEQETQYF.

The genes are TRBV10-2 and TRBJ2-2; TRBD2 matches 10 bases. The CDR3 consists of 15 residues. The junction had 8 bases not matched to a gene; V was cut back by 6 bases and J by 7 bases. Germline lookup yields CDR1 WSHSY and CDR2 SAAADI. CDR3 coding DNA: TGCGCCAGCAGAGCTAGCGGGAGTTTTGGCGGGGAGCTGTTTTTT. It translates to CASRASGSFGGELFF.

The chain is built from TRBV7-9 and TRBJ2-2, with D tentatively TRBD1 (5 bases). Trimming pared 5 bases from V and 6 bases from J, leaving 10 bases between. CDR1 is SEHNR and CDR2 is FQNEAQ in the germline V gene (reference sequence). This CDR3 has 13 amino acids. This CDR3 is CASSHKGSGELFF. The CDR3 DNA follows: TGTGCCAGCAGCCATAAGGGGTCCGGGGAGCTGTTTTTT.

The CDR3 region is CASSLARDTLYVYF. The CDR3 nucleotides are TGTGCCAGCAGCTTAGCGAGAGACACACTCTACGTTTACTTC. V and J are TRBV7-2 and TRBJ2-7; no firm D call. The CDR3 has 14 amino acids. CDR1 is SGHTA, CDR2 FQGNSA, per germline. Trimming pared 0 bases from V and 13 bases from J, leaving 19 bases between.

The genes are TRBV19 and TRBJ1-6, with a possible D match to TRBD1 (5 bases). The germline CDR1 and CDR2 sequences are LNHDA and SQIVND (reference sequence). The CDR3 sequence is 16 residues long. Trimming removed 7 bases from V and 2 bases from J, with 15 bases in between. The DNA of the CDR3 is TGTGCCAGTAAAGATACAGGACAAACCTATAATTCACCCCTCCACTTT. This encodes CASKDTGQTYNSPLHF. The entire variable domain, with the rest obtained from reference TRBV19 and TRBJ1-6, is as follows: DGGITQSPKYLFRKEGQNVTLSCEQNLNHDAMYWYRQDPGQGLRLIYYSQIVNDFQKGDIAEGYSVSREKKESFPLTVTSAQKNPTAFYLCASKDTGQTYNSPLHFGNGTRLTVT.

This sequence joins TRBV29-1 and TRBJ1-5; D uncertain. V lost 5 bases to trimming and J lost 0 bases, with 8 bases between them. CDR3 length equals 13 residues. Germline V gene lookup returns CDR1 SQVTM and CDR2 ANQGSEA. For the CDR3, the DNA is TGCAGCGTTCGTTGGAGTAGCAATCAGCCCCAGCATTTT. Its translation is CSVRWSSNQPQHF.

The CDR3 reads CASSTRQGVEAFF. CDR3 nucleotide sequence: TGTGCCAGCAGCACCAGACAGGGTGTGGAAGCTTTCTTT. The chain combines TRBV9 with TRBJ1-1; TRBD1 matches at 7 bases. The CDR3 sequence is 13 residues long. Germline CDR1 SGDLS, CDR2 YYNGEE. J was trimmed by 8 bases and V by 4 bases; bases with no gene match: 8. The whole variable domain, filled in from reference TRBV9 and TRBJ1-1, reads DSGVTQTPKHLITATGQRVTLRCSPRSGDLSVYWYQQSLDQGLQFLIQYYNGEERAKGNILERFSAQQFPDLHSELNLSSLELGDSALYFCASSTRQGVEAFFGQGTRLTVV.

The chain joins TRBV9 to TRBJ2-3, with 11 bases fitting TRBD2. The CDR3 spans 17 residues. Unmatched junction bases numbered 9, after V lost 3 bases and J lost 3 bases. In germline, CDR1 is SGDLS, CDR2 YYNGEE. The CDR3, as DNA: TGTGCCAGCAGCGCCCTAAACCTAGCGGGGGGAACAGATACGCAGTATTTT. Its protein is CASSALNLAGGTDTQYF.

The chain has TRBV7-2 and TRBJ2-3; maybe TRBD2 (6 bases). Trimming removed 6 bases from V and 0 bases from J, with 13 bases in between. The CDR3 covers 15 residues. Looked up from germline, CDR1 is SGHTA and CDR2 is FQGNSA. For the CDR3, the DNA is TGTGCCAGCAGGAGACCGGGACTTAGCACAGATACGCAGTATTTT. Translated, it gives CASRRPGLSTDTQYF.

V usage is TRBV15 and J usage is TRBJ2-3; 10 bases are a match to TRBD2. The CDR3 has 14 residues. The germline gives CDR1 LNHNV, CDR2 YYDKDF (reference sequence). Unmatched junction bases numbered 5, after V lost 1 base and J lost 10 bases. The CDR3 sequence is CATSRALAGTAQYF. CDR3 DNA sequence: TGTGCCACCAGCAGAGCACTAGCGGGAACGGCGCAGTATTTT.

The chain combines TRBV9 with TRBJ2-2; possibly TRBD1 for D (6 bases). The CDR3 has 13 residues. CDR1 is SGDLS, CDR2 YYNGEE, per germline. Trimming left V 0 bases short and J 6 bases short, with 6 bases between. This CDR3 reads CASSVEGAGELFF. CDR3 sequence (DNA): TGTGCCAGCAGCGTAGAGGGGGCCGGGGAGCTGTTTTTT.

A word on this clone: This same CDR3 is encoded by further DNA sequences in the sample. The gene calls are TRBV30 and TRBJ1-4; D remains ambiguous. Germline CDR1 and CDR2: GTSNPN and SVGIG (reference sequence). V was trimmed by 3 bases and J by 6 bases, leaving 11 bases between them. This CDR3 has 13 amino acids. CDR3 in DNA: TGTGCCTGGAGCGTGAGTCTTTATGAAAAACTGTTTTTT. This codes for CAWSVSLYEKLFF. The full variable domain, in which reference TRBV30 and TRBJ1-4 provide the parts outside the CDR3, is SQTIHQWPATLVQPVGSPLSLECTVEGTSNPNLYWYRQAAGRGLQLLFYSVGIGQISSEVPQNLSASRPQDRQFILSSKKLLLSDSGFYLCAWSVSLYEKLFFGSGTQLSVL.

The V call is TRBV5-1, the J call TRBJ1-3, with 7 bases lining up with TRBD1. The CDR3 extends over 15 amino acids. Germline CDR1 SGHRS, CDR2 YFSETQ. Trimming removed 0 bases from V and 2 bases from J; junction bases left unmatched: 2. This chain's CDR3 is CASSLGDSPGNTIYF. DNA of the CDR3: TGCGCCAGCAGCTTGGGGGACAGTCCTGGAAACACCATATATTTT.

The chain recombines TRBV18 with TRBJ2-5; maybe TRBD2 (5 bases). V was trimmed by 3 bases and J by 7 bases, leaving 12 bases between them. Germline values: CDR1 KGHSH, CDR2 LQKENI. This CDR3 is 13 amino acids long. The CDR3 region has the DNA TGTGCCAGCTCACCTTCCCGGGAAAGGACCCAGTACTTC. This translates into CASSPSRERTQYF.

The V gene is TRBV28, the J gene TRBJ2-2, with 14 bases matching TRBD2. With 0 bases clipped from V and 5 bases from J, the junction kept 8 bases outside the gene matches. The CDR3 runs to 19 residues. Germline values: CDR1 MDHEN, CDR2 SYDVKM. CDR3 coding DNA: TGTGCCAGCAGTTTATGGCGACTAGCGGGAGGGCCGGGGACCGGGGAGCTGTTTTTT. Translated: CASSLWRLAGGPGTGELFF. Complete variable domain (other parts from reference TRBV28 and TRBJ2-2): DVKVTQSSRYLVKRTGEKVFLECVQDMDHENMFWYRQDPGLGLRLIYFSYDVKMKEKGDIPEGYSVSREKKERFSLILESASTNQTSMYLCASSLWRLAGGPGTGELFFGEGSRLTVL.